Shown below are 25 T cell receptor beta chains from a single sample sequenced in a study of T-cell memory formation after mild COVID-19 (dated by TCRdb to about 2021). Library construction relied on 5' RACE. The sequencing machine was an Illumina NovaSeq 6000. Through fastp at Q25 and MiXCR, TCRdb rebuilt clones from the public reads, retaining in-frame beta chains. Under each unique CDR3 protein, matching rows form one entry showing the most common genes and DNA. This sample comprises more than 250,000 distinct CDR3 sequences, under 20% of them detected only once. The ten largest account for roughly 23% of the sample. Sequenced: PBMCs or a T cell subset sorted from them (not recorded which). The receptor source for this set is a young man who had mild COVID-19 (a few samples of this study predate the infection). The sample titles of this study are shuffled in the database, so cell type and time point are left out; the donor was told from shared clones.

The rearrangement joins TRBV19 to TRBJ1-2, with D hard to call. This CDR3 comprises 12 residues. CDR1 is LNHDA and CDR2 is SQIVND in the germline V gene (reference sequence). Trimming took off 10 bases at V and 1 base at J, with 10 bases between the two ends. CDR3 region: CATLENNYGYTF. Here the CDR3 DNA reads TGTGCCACCCTGGAGAATAACTATGGCTACACCTTC.

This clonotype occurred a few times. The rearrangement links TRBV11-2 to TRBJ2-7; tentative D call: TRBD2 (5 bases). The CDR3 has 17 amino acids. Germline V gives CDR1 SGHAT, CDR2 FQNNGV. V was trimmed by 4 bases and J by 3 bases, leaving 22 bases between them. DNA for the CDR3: TGTGCCAGCAGCTCGGGGATGGGCCCATCTCCTAGCTACGAGCAGTACTTC. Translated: CASSSGMGPSPSYEQYF.

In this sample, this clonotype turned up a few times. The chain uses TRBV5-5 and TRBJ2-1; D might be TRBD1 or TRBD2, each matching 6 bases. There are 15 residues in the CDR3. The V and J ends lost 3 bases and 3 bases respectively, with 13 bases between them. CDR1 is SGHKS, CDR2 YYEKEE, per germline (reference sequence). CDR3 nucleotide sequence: TGTGCCAGCAGCTACTCGAGGGGGGACTACAATGAGCAGTTCTTC. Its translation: CASSYSRGDYNEQFF.

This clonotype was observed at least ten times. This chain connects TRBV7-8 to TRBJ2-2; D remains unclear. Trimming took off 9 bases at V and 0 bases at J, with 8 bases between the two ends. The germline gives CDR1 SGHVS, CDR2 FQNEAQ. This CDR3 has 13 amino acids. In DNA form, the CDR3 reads TGTGCCAGTCAGGACGCGAACACCGGGGAGCTGTTTTTT. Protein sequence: CASQDANTGELFF.

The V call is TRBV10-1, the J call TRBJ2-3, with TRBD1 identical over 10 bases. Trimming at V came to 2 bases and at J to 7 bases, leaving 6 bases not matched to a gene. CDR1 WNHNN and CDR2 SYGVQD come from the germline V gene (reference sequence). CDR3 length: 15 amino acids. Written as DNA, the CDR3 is TGCGCCAGCAGTGAGGGGCGGACAGGGGGAAATACGCAGTATTTT. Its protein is CASSEGRTGGNTQYF.

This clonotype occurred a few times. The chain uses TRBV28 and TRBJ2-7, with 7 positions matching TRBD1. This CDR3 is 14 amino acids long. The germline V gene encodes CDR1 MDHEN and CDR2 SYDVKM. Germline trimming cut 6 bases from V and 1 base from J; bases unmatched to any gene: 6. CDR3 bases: TGTGCCAGCAGCCGACAGGGAAGGTCCTACGAGCAGTACGTC. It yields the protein CASSRQGRSYEQYV.

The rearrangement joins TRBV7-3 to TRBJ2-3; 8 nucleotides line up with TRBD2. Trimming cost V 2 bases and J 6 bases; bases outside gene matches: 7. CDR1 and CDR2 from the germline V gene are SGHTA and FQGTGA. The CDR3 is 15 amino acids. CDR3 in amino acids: CASSLERGSSDTQYF. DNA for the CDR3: TGTGCCAGCAGCTTAGAGCGGGGGTCCTCCGATACGCAGTATTTT. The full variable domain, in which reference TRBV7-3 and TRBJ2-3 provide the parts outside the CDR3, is GAGVSQTPSNKVTEKGKYVELRCDPISGHTALYWYRQSLGQGPEFLIYFQGTGAADDSGLPNDRFFAVRPEGSVSTLKIQRTERGDSAVYLCASSLERGSSDTQYFGPGTRLTVL.

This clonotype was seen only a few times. CDR3 bases: TGCAGTGCTAGTGGACGGGGGGGCATACAAGAGACCCAGTACTTC. Translating it yields CSASGRGGIQETQYF. The genes are TRBV20-1 and TRBJ2-5; TRBD2 aligns across 8 bases. This CDR3 spans 15 amino acids. Germline CDR1 DFQATT, CDR2 SNEGSKA (reference sequence). V lost 3 bases and J lost 2; bases outside the gene matches: 8.

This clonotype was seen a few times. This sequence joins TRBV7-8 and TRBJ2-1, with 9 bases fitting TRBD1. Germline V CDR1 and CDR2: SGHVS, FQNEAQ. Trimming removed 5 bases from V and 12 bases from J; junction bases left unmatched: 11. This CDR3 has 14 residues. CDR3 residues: CASSRPGQGLGQFF. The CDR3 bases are TGTGCCAGCAGCAGACCGGGACAGGGCTTAGGGCAGTTCTTC.

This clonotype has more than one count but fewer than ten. The DNA of the CDR3 is TGTGCCAGCGGCCGGGACAGGGGAGCAGATACGCAGTATTTT. Amino acid sequence: CASGRDRGADTQYF. The chain combines TRBV7-2 with TRBJ2-3, with 10 nucleotides matching TRBD1. After removal of 8 bases from V and 4 bases from J, the junction contained 6 bases not matched to a gene. From germline, CDR1 is SGHTA and CDR2 FQGNSA. CDR3 length equals 14 residues.

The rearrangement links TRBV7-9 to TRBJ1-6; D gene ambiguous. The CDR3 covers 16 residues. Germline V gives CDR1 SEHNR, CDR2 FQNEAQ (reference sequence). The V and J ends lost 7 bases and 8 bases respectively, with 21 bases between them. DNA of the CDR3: TGTGCCAGCACCCTAGAGGTCGGGCTCGGGTATTCACCCCTCCACTTT. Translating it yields CASTLEVGLGYSPLHF.

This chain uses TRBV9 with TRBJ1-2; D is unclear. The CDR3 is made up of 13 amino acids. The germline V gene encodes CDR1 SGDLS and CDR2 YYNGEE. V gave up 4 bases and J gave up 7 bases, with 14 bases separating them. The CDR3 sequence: CASSPGEVFGYTF. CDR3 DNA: TGTGCCAGCAGCCCCGGGGAGGTTTTTGGCTACACCTTC.

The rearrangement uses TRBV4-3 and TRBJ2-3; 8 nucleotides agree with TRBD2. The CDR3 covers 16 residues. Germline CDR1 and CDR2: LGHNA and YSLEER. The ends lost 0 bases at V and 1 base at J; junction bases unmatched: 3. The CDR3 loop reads CASSQDGAGGTDTQYF. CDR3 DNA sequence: TGCGCCAGCAGCCAAGATGGAGCGGGGGGCACAGATACGCAGTATTTT.

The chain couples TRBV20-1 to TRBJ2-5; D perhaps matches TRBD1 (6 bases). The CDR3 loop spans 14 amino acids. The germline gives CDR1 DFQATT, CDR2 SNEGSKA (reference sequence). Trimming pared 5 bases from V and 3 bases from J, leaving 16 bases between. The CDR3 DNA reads TGCAGTGCTCCCCGAACAGGGCCTAAAGAGACCCAGTACTTC. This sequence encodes CSAPRTGPKETQYF.

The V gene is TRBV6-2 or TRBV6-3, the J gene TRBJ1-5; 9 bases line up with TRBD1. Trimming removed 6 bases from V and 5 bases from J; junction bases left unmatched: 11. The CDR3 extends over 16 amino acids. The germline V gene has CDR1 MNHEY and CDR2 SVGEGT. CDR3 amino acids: CASRQKRDRDHQPQHF. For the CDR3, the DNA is TGTGCCAGCAGACAAAAGCGGGACAGGGACCATCAGCCCCAGCATTTT.

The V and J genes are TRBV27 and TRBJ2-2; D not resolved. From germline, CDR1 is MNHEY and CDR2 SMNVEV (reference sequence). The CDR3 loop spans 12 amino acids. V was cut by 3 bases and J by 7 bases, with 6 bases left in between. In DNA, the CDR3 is TGTGCCAGCAGTTTGGCCGGCGGGGAGCTGTTTTTT. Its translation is CASSLAGGELFF.

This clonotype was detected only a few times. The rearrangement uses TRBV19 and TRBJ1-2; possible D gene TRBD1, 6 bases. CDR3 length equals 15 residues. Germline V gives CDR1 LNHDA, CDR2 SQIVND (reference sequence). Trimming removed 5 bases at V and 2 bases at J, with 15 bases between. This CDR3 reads CASSDRQVLNYGYTF. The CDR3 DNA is TGTGCCAGTAGTGATCGACAGGTTCTAAACTATGGCTACACCTTC.

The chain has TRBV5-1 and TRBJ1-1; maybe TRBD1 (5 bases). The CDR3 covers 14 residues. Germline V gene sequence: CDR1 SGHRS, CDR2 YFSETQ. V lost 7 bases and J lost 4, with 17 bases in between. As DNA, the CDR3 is TGCGCCAGCGGTACCGGGACCGAGGCCACTGAAGCTTTCTTT. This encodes CASGTGTEATEAFF.

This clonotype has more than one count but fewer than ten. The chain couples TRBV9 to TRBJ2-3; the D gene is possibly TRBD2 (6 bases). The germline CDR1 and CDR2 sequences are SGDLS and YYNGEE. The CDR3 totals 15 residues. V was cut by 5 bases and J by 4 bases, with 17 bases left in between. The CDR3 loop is CASSEYGGVPDTQYF. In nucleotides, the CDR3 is TGTGCCAGCAGTGAATACGGGGGTGTGCCAGATACGCAGTATTTT.

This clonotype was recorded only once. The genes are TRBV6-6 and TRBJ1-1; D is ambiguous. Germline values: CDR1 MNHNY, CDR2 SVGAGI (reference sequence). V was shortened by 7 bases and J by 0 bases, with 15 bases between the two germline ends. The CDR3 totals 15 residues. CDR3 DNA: TGTGCCAGCACTAGAAAGGCTTCCATGAACACTGAAGCTTTCTTT. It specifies CASTRKASMNTEAFF.

The CDR3 sequence: CASSMGQGFDSNQPQHF. DNA for the CDR3: TGTGCCAGCAGCATGGGACAGGGGTTTGATAGCAATCAGCCCCAGCATTTT. The gene calls are TRBV7-2 and TRBJ1-5; 10 nucleotides line up with TRBD1. The CDR3 is 17 amino acids. The ends lost 5 bases at V and 0 bases at J; junction bases unmatched: 7. Germline V CDR1 and CDR2: SGHTA, FQGNSA.

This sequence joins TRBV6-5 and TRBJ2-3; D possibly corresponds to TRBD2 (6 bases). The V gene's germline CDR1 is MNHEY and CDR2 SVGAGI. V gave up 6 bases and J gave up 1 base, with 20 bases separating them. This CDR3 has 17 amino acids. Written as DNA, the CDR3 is TGTGCCAGCAGCCCTCTCGGAGGGCTGCGCCGCACAGATACGCAGTATTTT. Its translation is CASSPLGGLRRTDTQYF.

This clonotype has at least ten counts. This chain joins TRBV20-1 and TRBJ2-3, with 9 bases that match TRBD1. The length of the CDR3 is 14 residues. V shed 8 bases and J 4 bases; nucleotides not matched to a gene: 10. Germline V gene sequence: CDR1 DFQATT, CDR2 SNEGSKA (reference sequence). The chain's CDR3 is CSSSRDRVPDTQYF. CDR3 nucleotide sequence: TGCAGTTCCTCCCGGGACAGGGTCCCAGATACGCAGTATTTT.

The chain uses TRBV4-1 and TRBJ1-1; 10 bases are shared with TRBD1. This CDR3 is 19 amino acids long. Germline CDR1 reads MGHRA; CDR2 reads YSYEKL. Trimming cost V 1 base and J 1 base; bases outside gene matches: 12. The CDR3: CASSQVVPPGQGPNTEAFF. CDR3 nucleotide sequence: TGCGCCAGCAGCCAAGTCGTACCCCCGGGACAGGGGCCGAACACTGAAGCTTTCTTT.

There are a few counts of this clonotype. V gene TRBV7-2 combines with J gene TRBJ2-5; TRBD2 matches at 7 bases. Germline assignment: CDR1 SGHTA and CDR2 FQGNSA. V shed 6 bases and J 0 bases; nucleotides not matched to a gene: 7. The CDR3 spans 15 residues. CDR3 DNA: TGTGCCAGCAGTCGCCAGCGGGGCGACCAAGAGACCCAGTACTTC. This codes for CASSRQRGDQETQYF. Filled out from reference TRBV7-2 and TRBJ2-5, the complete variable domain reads GAGVSQSPSNKVTEKGKDVELRCDPISGHTALYWYRQSLGQGLEFLIYFQGNSAPDKSGLPSDRFSAERTGGSVSTLTIQRTQQEDSAVYLCASSRQRGDQETQYFGPGTRLLVL.